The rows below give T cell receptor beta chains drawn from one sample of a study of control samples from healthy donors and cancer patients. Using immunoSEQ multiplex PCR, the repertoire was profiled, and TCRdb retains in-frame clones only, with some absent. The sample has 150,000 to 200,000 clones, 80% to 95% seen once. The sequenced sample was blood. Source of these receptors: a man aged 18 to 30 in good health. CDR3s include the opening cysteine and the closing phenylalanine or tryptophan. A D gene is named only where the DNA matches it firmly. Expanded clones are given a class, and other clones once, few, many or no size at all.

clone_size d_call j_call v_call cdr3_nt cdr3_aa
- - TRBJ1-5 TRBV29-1 TGCAGCGTCAGAACAGGGAATAGCAATCAGCCCCAGCATTTT CSVRTGNSNQPQHF
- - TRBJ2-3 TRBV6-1 TGTGCCAGCAGTGAAATGTCCGATAATACGCAGTATTTT CASSEMSDNTQYF
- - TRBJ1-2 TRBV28 TGTGCAGGGGGGCCACGGGGCTATGGCTACACCTTC CAGGPRGYGYTF
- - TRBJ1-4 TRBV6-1 TGTGCCAGCAGTGAAAGGGCCTTTCCAACTGCAACTAATGAAAAACTGTTTTTT CASSERAFPTATNEKLFF
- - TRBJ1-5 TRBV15 TGTGCCACCAGCAGAGATTGGGCCCCCATCAATCAGCCCCAGCATTTT CATSRDWAPINQPQHF
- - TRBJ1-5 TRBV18 TGTGCCAGCTCACCTCAGGAGTCTAGGGATCAGCCCCAGCATTTT CASSPQESRDQPQHF
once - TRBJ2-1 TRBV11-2 TGTGCCAGCAGCTCAGTAGGGAGCTCCTACAATGAGCAGTTCTTC CASSSVGSSYNEQFF
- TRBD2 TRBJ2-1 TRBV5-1 TGCGCCAGCAGCCGGGTGGGGGGGAGCTCCTACAATGAGCAGTTCTTC CASSRVGGSSYNEQFF
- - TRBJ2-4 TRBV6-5 TGTGCCAGCAGTTCCCCGACTAGTAACTACATTCAGTACTTC CASSSPTSNYIQYF
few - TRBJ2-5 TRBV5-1 TGCGCCAGCAGCTTGACTAGCTGGGAGACCCAGTACTTC CASSLTSWETQYF
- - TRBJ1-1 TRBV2 TGTGCCAGCAGGGGGACTGAAGCTTTCTTT CASRGTEAFF
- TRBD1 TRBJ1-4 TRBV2 TGTGCCAGCACCGTCCTGACAGGGCAAAAACTGTTTTTT CASTVLTGQKLFF
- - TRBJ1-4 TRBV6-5 TGTGCCAGCAGTTACTCGACCGGTGAAAAACTGTTTTTT CASSYSTGEKLFF
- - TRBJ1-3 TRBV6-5 TGTGCCAGCAGTTACTCGAACGGTGGACAGAGTAACACCATATATTTT CASSYSNGGQSNTIYF
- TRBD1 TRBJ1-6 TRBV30 TGTGCCTGGAGAGGGACAGGGGATAATTCACCCCTCCACTTT CAWRGTGDNSPLHF
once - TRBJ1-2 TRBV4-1 TGCGCCAGCAGTCAACAAGACTTAGCTAACTATGGCTACACCTTC CASSQQDLANYGYTF
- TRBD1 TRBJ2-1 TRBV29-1 TGCAGCGGGGGGGACAGGGGCGTAACGAATGAGCAGTTCTTC CSGGDRGVTNEQFF
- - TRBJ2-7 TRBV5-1 TGCGCCAGCAGCTTTGGGGGCGAGCAGTACTTC CASSFGGEQYF